Detailed here is one T cell receptor beta chain. Its antigen is as yet unknown. Germline V lookup: CDR1 SGHDT, CDR2 YYEEEE. The CDR3 has 12 amino acids. V gave up 0 bases and J gave up 7 bases, with 7 bases separating them. This specimen comes from a study of blood T cells in healthy people across ages. General study findings and limits: With donor CMV status unknown, expanded clonotype changes were possibly confounded. Researchers said unsorted PBMCs prevented a conclusive naive versus antigen-experienced comparison.

A J-beta primer mix and a sample-barcoded 5' primer were used in a second PCR of about 7 to 12 cycles. The yield of each sample was at least 3 million CDR3-containing paired-end reads. TCRdb re-analysed the 5' RACE reads in MiXCR, keeping a single row per CDR3 protein. Of about 1.8 million distinct CDR3 sequences in the sample, around half were seen once. Isolated PBMCs totaled at least 7 million in each sample. Sequencing used blood. The chain combines TRBV5-6 with TRBJ1-1; D is unclear. The TCR originated in a woman aged 40 to 50 in good health. This chain's CDR3 is CASSLDLGEAFF. CDR3 bases: TGTGCCAGCAGCTTGGACCTCGGTGAAGCTTTCTTT.